Each of the 15 T cell receptor beta chains below was sequenced from the same sample in a study of T cells in Graves' hyperthyroidism and ophthalmopathy. From RNA transcripts, TCR beta CDR3 regions were amplified. The primer set for the first-round RT-PCR of the TCR CDR3 was HTBI. TCRdb used MiXCR to reprocess the multiplex PCR reads, holding one entry per CDR3 protein. The data hold hundreds of thousands of distinct CDR3 sequences, with around 13% observed a single time. Specimen: blood. The source of these receptors is a woman aged 45-60 years with Graves' ophthalmopathy.

A word on this clonotype: A much larger clone is a single base away; this may be a read error. The V call is TRBV7-9, the J call TRBJ1-1; D is unresolved. This CDR3 is 14 amino acids long. Germline CDR1 reads SEHNR; CDR2 reads FQNEAQ (reference sequence). With 5 bases removed from V and 2 bases from J, the gap between germline ends came to 12 bases. The CDR3 sequence: CASSGAAQNTEAFF. The DNA for the CDR3 is TGTGCCAGCAGCGGAGCAGCCCAAAACACTGAAGCTTTCTTT.

This clonotype was observed many times. The rearrangement uses TRBV24-1 and TRBJ2-1; the D gene could be TRBD1 or TRBD2 (5 bases each). The CDR3 is made up of 15 amino acids. Per germline, CDR1 KGHDR and CDR2 SFDVKD. V lost 10 bases, J lost 2 bases, and 17 bases lay in between. The CDR3 region is CATTGTQDAYNEQFF. In DNA form, the CDR3 reads TGTGCCACAACCGGGACCCAAGACGCCTACAATGAGCAGTTCTTC.

This rearrangement joins TRBV6-4 to TRBJ2-2; 11 bases are shared with TRBD2. V lost 5 bases to trimming and J lost 0 bases; unmatched junction nucleotides: 5. This CDR3 is 17 amino acids long. Germline loops: CDR1 MRHNA, CDR2 SNTAGT. For the CDR3, the DNA is TGTGCCAGCAGTCCTTTAGCGGGAGGGTCGAACACCGGGGAGCTGTTTTTT. This encodes CASSPLAGGSNTGELFF.

This sequence joins TRBV29-1 and TRBJ2-2, with TRBD2 identical over 13 bases. Germline CDR1 SQVTM, CDR2 ANQGSEA. The CDR3 totals 14 residues. V trimming: 7 bases; J trimming: 4 bases; junction bases outside the gene matches: 3. The CDR3 sequence is CSAGLAGATGELFF. As DNA, the CDR3 is TGCAGCGCTGGACTAGCGGGGGCCACCGGGGAGCTGTTTTTT.

This chain connects TRBV5-6 to TRBJ2-1; 13 bases match TRBD2. Germline V CDR1 and CDR2: SGHDT, YYEEEE. The CDR3 totals 17 residues. V gave up 4 bases and J gave up 4 bases; unmatched junction bases: 8. CDR3 nucleotide sequence: TGTGCCAGCAGCCCTACGAGGACTAGCGGGAGTTACAATGAGCAGTTCTTC. Translating gives CASSPTRTSGSYNEQFF.

Many counts were recorded for this clonotype. V usage is TRBV20-1 and J usage is TRBJ1-2; D perhaps matches TRBD1 (6 bases). This CDR3 has 16 amino acids. V lost 6 bases, J lost 6 bases, and 26 bases lay in between. Germline V gives CDR1 DFQATT, CDR2 SNEGSKA (reference sequence). This CDR3 reads CSASRGARIRIDGYTF. In DNA form, the CDR3 reads TGCAGTGCCAGTAGGGGGGCGCGGATTAGGATAGATGGCTACACCTTC.

Only a few counts were recorded for this clonotype. This chain joins TRBV14 and TRBJ2-1; D gene ambiguous. Germline CDR1 is SGHDN and CDR2 is FVKESK. The CDR3 loop spans 13 amino acids. V lost 1 base and J 6 bases, leaving 7 bases between the germline ends. The CDR3 region is CASSQVTANEQFF. The CDR3 DNA reads TGTGCCAGCAGCCAAGTAACCGCCAATGAGCAGTTCTTC.

The V gene is TRBV20-1, the J gene TRBJ1-5; 8 bases line up with TRBD1. The junction had 8 bases not matched to a gene; V was cut back by 6 bases and J by 7 bases. Germline CDR1 DFQATT, CDR2 SNEGSKA (reference sequence). This CDR3 contains 13 residues. This CDR3 is CSAQDREKQPQHF. As DNA, the CDR3 is TGCAGTGCCCAGGACAGGGAGAAGCAGCCCCAGCATTTT.

This clonotype was seen many times. The rearrangement uses TRBV11-2 and TRBJ2-7, with TRBD2 matching 7 bases. There are 14 residues in the CDR3. Germline V CDR1 and CDR2: SGHAT, FQNNGV. The junction had 7 bases not matched to a gene; V was cut back by 8 bases and J by 0 bases. CDR3 DNA sequence: TGTGCCAGCTTGTTAAGCGGGGCCTCCTACGAGCAGTACTTC. Its protein product is CASLLSGASYEQYF.

This clonotype was seen repeatedly, ten times or more. The chain uses TRBV11-1 and TRBJ1-1; D ambiguous. V was trimmed by 1 base and J by 0 bases, leaving 15 bases between them. CDR1 and CDR2 (germline): SGHAT, FQDESV (reference sequence). This CDR3 contains 17 residues. CDR3 sequence: CASSLDPTNPLNTEAFF. In DNA form, the CDR3 reads TGTGCCAGCAGCTTAGACCCTACGAACCCCTTGAACACTGAAGCTTTCTTT.

A few counts support this clonotype. The chain uses TRBV15 and TRBJ2-5; D gene ambiguous. The length of the CDR3 is 14 residues. The V and J ends lost 1 base and 2 bases respectively, with 8 bases between them. Germline V gene lookup returns CDR1 LNHNV and CDR2 YYDKDF (reference sequence). The CDR3 nucleotides are TGTGCCACCAGCAGAGGGGCAGATCAAGAGACCCAGTACTTC. Its translation: CATSRGADQETQYF.

V and J are TRBV6-1 and TRBJ2-7; 8 bases align to TRBD1. V lost 7 bases to trimming and J lost 4 bases; unmatched junction nucleotides: 12. The CDR3 spans 15 residues. Germline loops: CDR1 MNHNS, CDR2 SASEGT. Here the CDR3 DNA reads TGTGCCAGCAACATAGGACAGGGCCCCCGATACGAGCAGTACTTC. It encodes CASNIGQGPRYEQYF.

This clonotype was seen at least ten times. This chain uses TRBV28 with TRBJ2-7, with TRBD2 matching 8 bases. The CDR3 is 16 residues long. Germline V gene lookup returns CDR1 MDHEN and CDR2 SYDVKM. V lost 5 bases to trimming and J lost 2 bases; unmatched junction nucleotides: 11. The CDR3 nucleotides read TGTGCCAGCAGTAGCGGGAGCCCCTCCTCCGCCTACGAGCAGTACTTC. Its translation: CASSSGSPSSAYEQYF.

V and J are TRBV10-3 and TRBJ2-3; 16 nucleotides agree with TRBD2. Germline V gives CDR1 ENHRY, CDR2 SYGVKD. The V segment lost 9 bases and the J segment 4 bases; nucleotides outside the gene matches: 4. This CDR3 is built from 15 residues. The CDR3 DNA reads TGTGCCATGTCGGGACTAGCGGGAGGGCCAGATACGCAGTATTTT. The encoded protein is CAMSGLAGGPDTQYF.

The chain joins TRBV20-1 to TRBJ1-1, with 9 bases identical to TRBD1. The CDR3 is 14 amino acids. CDR1 and CDR2 from the germline V gene are DFQATT and SNEGSKA (reference sequence). With 0 bases clipped from V and 10 bases from J, the junction kept 9 bases outside the gene matches. Here the CDR3 DNA reads TGCAGTGCTAGAGATTCGGGACAGGGATTACGAGCTTTCTTT. Encoded protein: CSARDSGQGLRAFF.